This passage covers 28 T cell receptor beta chains from one sample sequenced in a study of Graves' ophthalmopathy and Graves' hyperthyroidism. The sequenced template was RNA, covering the TCR beta CDR3 region. HTBI primers served in a first-round RT-PCR, which a second-round multiplex PCR followed. In TCRdb, the multiplex PCR reads were re-called with MiXCR into one record per CDR3 protein. The table shows 450,000 to 600,000 distinct CDR3 sequences, with 35% to 45% occurring only once. Sample: peripheral blood or thyroid tissue (not recorded which). The receptor set was obtained from an adult man with Graves' hyperthyroidism.

The V and J genes are TRBV2 and TRBJ1-5, with D possibly TRBD1 on 5 matching bases. The CDR3 loop spans 14 amino acids. Germline V gene lookup returns CDR1 SNHLY and CDR2 FYNNEI. Trimming removed 3 bases from V and 9 bases from J, with 15 bases in between. This CDR3 reads CASSEGQGWLPQHF. The CDR3 nucleotides read TGTGCCAGCAGTGAGGGCCAGGGTTGGTTGCCCCAGCATTTT.

In its sample, this clonotype was seen many times. This chain joins TRBV7-8 and TRBJ2-2; 10 bases are a match to TRBD2. Germline trimming cut 5 bases from V and 5 bases from J; bases unmatched to any gene: 2. Germline assignment: CDR1 SGHVS and CDR2 FQNEAQ. The CDR3 runs to 14 residues. The CDR3 protein is CASSAGLATGELFF. CDR3 DNA: TGTGCCAGCAGCGCGGGACTAGCGACCGGGGAGCTGTTTTTT.

Notes on this clonotype: One end of the junction fails to match germline, which may point to a read error. The chain employs TRBV7-9 and TRBJ1-2; TRBD1 matches 9 bases. Germline V gives CDR1 SEHNR, CDR2 FQNEAQ (reference sequence). The length of the CDR3 is 15 residues. This chain's CDR3 is CASSRRLDRGVGCTF. The CDR3 region has the DNA TGTGCCAGCAGCCGTAGACTGGACAGGGGAGTTGGCTGCACCTTC.

This clonotype was detected only once. The rearrangement uses TRBV20-1 and TRBJ2-1; 7 positions match TRBD2. V gave up 7 bases and J gave up 0 bases; unmatched junction bases: 6. The CDR3 length is 14 residues. Germline CDR1 is DFQATT and CDR2 is SNEGSKA (reference sequence). The CDR3 reads CSVELAFSYNEQFF. CDR3 sequence (DNA): TGCAGTGTTGAACTAGCGTTCTCCTACAATGAGCAGTTCTTC.

There are many counts of this clonotype. V is TRBV20-1 and J is TRBJ1-1; D unclear. CDR3 size: 12 residues. The germline V and J ends were trimmed by 6 bases and 1 base, with 9 bases remaining between them. CDR1 and CDR2 from the germline V gene are DFQATT and SNEGSKA (reference sequence). The CDR3 spells CSAPPENTEAFF. The CDR3 coding sequence is TGCAGTGCCCCACCGGAGAACACTGAAGCTTTCTTT.

There are a few counts of this clonotype. The chain has TRBV12-3 or TRBV12-4 and TRBJ2-5; maybe TRBD2 (5 bases). Trimming removed 5 bases from V and 7 bases from J, with 8 bases in between. CDR3 length equals 11 residues. This chain's CDR3 is CASSPDSTQYF. The CDR3 DNA reads TGTGCCAGCAGTCCGGACTCGACCCAGTACTTC.

J is TRBJ1-5 and V is TRBV10-2, with 10 bases identical to TRBD1. From germline, CDR1 is WSHSY and CDR2 SAAADI. There are 14 residues in the CDR3. Trimming cost V 6 bases and J 5 bases; bases outside gene matches: 4. The CDR3 sequence is CASRGGTGDQPQHF. Written as DNA, the CDR3 is TGCGCCAGCAGGGGTGGGACAGGGGATCAGCCCCAGCATTTT.

J is TRBJ1-2 and V is TRBV6-5; D not resolved. This CDR3 comprises 16 residues. Germline values: CDR1 MNHEY, CDR2 SVGAGI. Between the trimmed V and J ends, which lost 4 bases and 2 bases, there was a span of 17 bases. Here the CDR3 reads CASSFGPPRENYGYTF. DNA of the CDR3: TGTGCCAGCAGTTTTGGCCCTCCCCGCGAAAACTATGGCTACACCTTC.

This clonotype was seen a handful of times. The rearrangement joins TRBV5-4 to TRBJ2-3, with D possibly TRBD2 on 6 matching bases. Trimming left V 0 bases short and J 2 bases short, with 13 bases between. The CDR3 loop spans 16 amino acids. CDR1 and CDR2 from the germline V gene are SGHNT and YYREEE (reference sequence). CDR3 coding DNA: TGTGCCAGCAGCTTGGCGGGGCGGGATCTCACAGATACGCAGTATTTT. Translating gives CASSLAGRDLTDTQYF.

Ten or more counts support this clonotype. The chain has TRBV12-3 or TRBV12-4 and TRBJ1-5; weak D call: TRBD1 (5 bases). There are 13 residues in the CDR3. The V gene lost 3 bases and the J gene lost 6 bases, with 9 bases spanning the gap. CDR3 coding DNA: TGTGCCAGCAGTTTGGGGGGAGGTCAGCCCCAGCATTTT. Amino acids: CASSLGGGQPQHF.

This clonotype was seen ten or more times. The chain carries TRBV20-1 and TRBJ2-7; D assignment may be TRBD1 or TRBD2 (5 bases each). Trimming removed 1 base at V and 3 bases at J, with 10 bases between. From germline, CDR1 is DFQATT and CDR2 SNEGSKA (reference sequence). The CDR3 is 13 amino acids. CDR3 protein: CSARAGTRYEQYF. CDR3 nucleotides: TGCAGTGCTAGAGCCGGGACCCGCTACGAGCAGTACTTC.

This clonotype was observed at least ten times. The chain joins TRBV9 to TRBJ2-2; tentative D call: TRBD2 (5 bases). V lost 0 bases, J lost 4 bases, and 10 bases lay in between. The CDR3 is made up of 15 amino acids. Per the germline V gene, CDR1 is SGDLS and CDR2 is YYNGEE. The CDR3: CASSVEAGRTGELFF. In nucleotides, the CDR3 is TGTGCCAGCAGCGTAGAGGCGGGTCGCACCGGGGAGCTGTTTTTT.

The chain is built from TRBV10-3 and TRBJ2-5; 7 bases are shared with TRBD2. The trim removed 10 bases at V and 1 base at J, leaving 15 bases unmatched. Germline V lookup: CDR1 ENHRY, CDR2 SYGVKD. CDR3 size: 16 residues. As DNA, the CDR3 is TGTGCCACCTCCGGCCCGGGAGGAGGGACCCAAGAGACCCAGTACTTC. Its translation: CATSGPGGGTQETQYF.

About this clonotype: A much more abundant neighbour one base away suggests this may be a read error. The genes are TRBV12-3 or TRBV12-4 and TRBJ1-2, with no clear D. The CDR3 sequence is 13 residues long. V dropped 6 bases and J dropped 8 bases, with 16 bases sitting between them. The CDR3 sequence: CASSRDGVRGYTF. The CDR3 DNA follows: TGTGCCAGCAGCCGCGACGGGGTTAGGGGCTACACCTTC.

This clonotype has ten or more counts. The chain is built from TRBV20-1 and TRBJ1-5, with 7 nucleotides matching TRBD1. This CDR3 comprises 13 residues. V shed 5 bases and J 6 bases; nucleotides not matched to a gene: 7. Germline lookup yields CDR1 DFQATT and CDR2 SNEGSKA (reference sequence). The DNA for the CDR3 is TGCAGTGCTCCACGGACAGGAGGTCAGCCCCAGCATTTT. Translation gives CSAPRTGGQPQHF.

This clonotype was observed at least ten times. The CDR3 here is CASTYQNTNQPQHF. In DNA form, the CDR3 reads TGTGCCAGCACCTACCAGAATACCAATCAGCCCCAGCATTTT. The rearrangement joins TRBV12-3 or TRBV12-4 to TRBJ1-5; D uncertain. V was pared by 7 bases and J by 3 bases, with 13 bases between. The CDR3 loop spans 14 amino acids.

Note on this clonotype: This clone may be a read error of a much larger clone one base away. The chain combines TRBV20-1 with TRBJ1-2; D remains unclear. The germline V gene has CDR1 DFQATT and CDR2 SNEGSKA (reference sequence). V was shortened by 4 bases and J by 8 bases, with 17 bases between the two germline ends. The CDR3 contains 13 residues. The CDR3 bases are TGCAGTGCTAACCAGGTGGCGCCGGAAGGCTACACCTTC. It translates to CSANQVAPEGYTF.

To note about this clonotype: The junction shows a germline mismatch at one end, possibly a read error. The chain couples TRBV5-1 to TRBJ2-7; D call uncertain. Germline V gene sequence: CDR1 SGHRS, CDR2 YFSETQ. The CDR3 is 12 amino acids. Written as DNA, the CDR3 is TGCGCCAGCAGCTTGGGACCCTACGAGCGGTACTTC. Residues: CASSLGPYERYF.

The chain combines TRBV7-9 with TRBJ1-4, with TRBD1 identical over 7 bases. This CDR3 spans 14 amino acids. J lost 10 bases, V lost 1 base, and 6 bases had no gene match. The germline CDR1 and CDR2 sequences are SEHNR and FQNEAQ (reference sequence). The CDR3 nucleotides are TGTGCCAGCAGCTTAGACAGGGGAGAAGCAAAACTGTTTTTT. Translating it yields CASSLDRGEAKLFF.

There are a few counts of this clonotype. The chain is built from TRBV7-6 and TRBJ2-2, with no clear D. Germline V CDR1 and CDR2: SGHVS, FNYEAQ. With 4 bases removed from V and 1 base from J, the gap between germline ends came to 13 bases. CDR3 length equals 16 residues. DNA of the CDR3: TGTGCCAGCAGCTCAAAAATCGCACAGAACACCGGGGAGCTGTTTTTT. This sequence encodes CASSSKIAQNTGELFF.

This clonotype was recorded at least ten times. The J gene is TRBJ2-6, the V gene TRBV24-1; no firm D call. Trimming left V 3 bases short and J 0 bases short, with 11 bases between. The CDR3 spans 17 residues. Germline CDR1 reads KGHDR; CDR2 reads SFDVKD. The CDR3 nucleotides read TGTGCCACCAGTGATCACAAGGAGAACTCTGGGGCCAACGTCCTGACTTTC. Translating it yields CATSDHKENSGANVLTF.

This clonotype occurred many times. The gene calls are TRBV20-1 and TRBJ1-1; 7 bases align to TRBD1. V shed 5 bases, J shed 3 bases, and the junction held 9 bases outside the gene matches. Germline V gene lookup returns CDR1 DFQATT and CDR2 SNEGSKA (reference sequence). The CDR3 runs 14 residues. The CDR3 reads CSASRAGGYTEAFF. CDR3 bases: TGCAGTGCTTCCCGGGCAGGGGGATACACTGAAGCTTTCTTT.

The CDR3 here is CASSEEAGGSDEQFF. The CDR3 DNA sequence: TGTGCCAGCAGTGAAGAGGCAGGGGGCTCCGATGAGCAGTTCTTC. The chain links TRBV2 to TRBJ2-7; 8 nucleotides line up with TRBD1. The J call may be incorrect, as the DNA end agrees better with TRBJ2-1. The germline V gene encodes CDR1 SNHLY and CDR2 FYNNEI. The CDR3 has 15 amino acids.

The chain carries TRBV19 and TRBJ1-4; possible D gene TRBD1, 6 bases. This CDR3 has 15 amino acids. CDR1 LNHDA and CDR2 SQIVND come from the germline V gene (reference sequence). With 4 bases removed from V and 5 bases from J, the gap between germline ends came to 14 bases. The CDR3 DNA follows: TGTGCCAGTAGTACGGCTGGACAGTACAATGAAAAACTGTTTTTT. Its protein is CASSTAGQYNEKLFF.

There are many counts of this clonotype. This rearrangement joins TRBV5-1 to TRBJ1-1; weak D call: TRBD1 (6 bases). Looked up from germline, CDR1 is SGHRS and CDR2 is YFSETQ. Between the trimmed V and J ends, which lost 0 bases and 4 bases, there was a span of 16 bases. This CDR3 region has 16 residues. In nucleotides, the CDR3 is TGCGCCAGCAGCTTGGGGACAGTTATGAAGGGCACTGAAGCTTTCTTT. Translated: CASSLGTVMKGTEAFF.

This chain uses TRBV19 with TRBJ2-1; TRBD1 is a possible D gene (6 bases). Germline lookup yields CDR1 LNHDA and CDR2 SQIVND (reference sequence). The V end was cut by 1 base, the J end by 4 bases, with 11 bases between. The CDR3 consists of 15 residues. The CDR3 reads CASSIGRGHYNEQFF. Here the CDR3 DNA reads TGTGCCAGTAGTATAGGTCGGGGACATTACAATGAGCAGTTCTTC.

This clonotype was observed at least ten times. This rearrangement joins TRBV7-8 to TRBJ1-5; D gene unclear. V lost 5 bases to trimming and J lost 0 bases, with 5 bases between them. The CDR3 covers 13 residues. Germline lookup yields CDR1 SGHVS and CDR2 FQNEAQ. In DNA, the CDR3 is TGTGCCAGCAGCCCGTATAGCAATCAGCCCCAGCATTTT. Translation: CASSPYSNQPQHF.

The V call is TRBV7-2, the J call TRBJ1-2; D gene ambiguous. Germline V lookup: CDR1 SGHTA, CDR2 FQGNSA. With 2 bases removed from V and 8 bases from J, the gap between germline ends came to 6 bases. The CDR3 runs to 11 residues. This CDR3 reads CASSLLEGYTF. CDR3 nucleotide sequence: TGTGCCAGCAGCTTACTCGAGGGCTACACCTTC.